This T cell receptor beta chain was found in a study of beta chain features in type 1 diabetes. Study-level results: Among patients with Type 1 diabetes, TCRB CDR3s were moderately but significantly shorter in every one of the four CD4+ subsets. Over-representation of high TCR-expressing cells was a possible consequence of cDNA sequencing.

Sorted cells reached over 98% purity in every population. Since all of the isolated RNA was reverse transcribed, expressed TCRB transcripts were what got sequenced. The read count averaged approximately 3.5 million across naive, central memory and regulatory T cell samples. Generated by immunoSEQ multiplex PCR, the TCRdb table keeps only in-frame clones and is missing some. The sample holds hundreds of thousands of clones, approximately 28% seen once. To note about this clone: Its cognate antigen is unknown.

The CDR3 totals 15 residues. CDR1 is LNHDA and CDR2 is SQIVND in the germline V gene (reference sequence). V lost 0 bases to trimming and J lost 6 bases; unmatched junction nucleotides: 8. The J gene is TRBJ2-7, the V gene TRBV19, with TRBD1 identical over 7 bases. The sequenced sample consisted of naive CD4+ T cells from blood. This TCR was recovered from a young man in good health. The CDR3 DNA is TGTGCCAGTAGTATAGAACTGACAGGGTCCGCCGAGCAGTACTTC. As protein: CASSIELTGSAEQYF.